Below, 31 T cell receptor beta chains from the same sample are listed, as sequenced in a study of blood T cell repertoires in COVID-19. Method: immunoSEQ multiplex PCR; TCRdb's copy keeps in-frame clones and lacks some. The sample has almost 90,000 clones; approximately 88% are singletons. Specimen: peripheral blood. Receptors were obtained from a man older than 75 with acute or convalescent COVID-19.

This sequence joins TRBV24-1 and TRBJ1-5; 12 nucleotides match TRBD1. This CDR3 spans 16 amino acids. Germline CDR1 is KGHDR and CDR2 is SFDVKD. J gave up 6 bases and V 3 bases, and 5 bases lay outside the gene matches. The CDR3 sequence is CATSDGTGGASQPQHF. The CDR3 DNA reads as TGTGCCACCAGTGATGGGACAGGGGGCGCCTCTCAGCCCCAGCATTTT.

V and J are TRBV2 and TRBJ1-2; 8 bases are a match to TRBD1. Germline V lookup: CDR1 SNHLY, CDR2 FYNNEI. The CDR3 is made up of 12 amino acids. After removal of 8 bases from V and 6 bases from J, the junction contained 5 bases not matched to a gene. In DNA, the CDR3 is TGTGCCAGCGACAGGGGCCGGGATGGCTACACCTTC. It specifies CASDRGRDGYTF.

A word on this clone: This specimen includes other DNA sequences encoding the same CDR3. This chain links TRBV6-5 with TRBJ2-7, with 8 positions matching TRBD1. CDR3 length: 14 residues. V lost 2 bases to trimming and J lost 3 bases; unmatched junction nucleotides: 3. The V gene's germline CDR1 is MNHEY and CDR2 SVGAGI. DNA of the CDR3: TGTGCCAGCAGTTACCGGGACAGGAACTACGAGCAGTACTTC. Translated, it gives CASSYRDRNYEQYF.

The sample holds one count of this clone. The CDR3 DNA reads as TGTGCCAGCTCATCCTTCCGACAGGGTGGGAATGAAAAACTGTTTTTT. Translated: CASSSFRQGGNEKLFF. The chain recombines TRBV18 with TRBJ1-4; 7 bases match TRBD1. The germline V gene encodes CDR1 KGHSH and CDR2 LQKENI. The J segment lost 5 bases and the V segment lost 5 bases, leaving 11 bases of the junction unmatched. The CDR3 length is 16 residues.

The rearrangement links TRBV9 to TRBJ2-1; tentatively, D is TRBD2 (5 bases). V lost 0 bases and J 0 bases, leaving 7 bases between the germline ends. There are 15 residues in the CDR3. Germline values: CDR1 SGDLS, CDR2 YYNGEE. The CDR3 reads CASSVGRASYNEQFF. CDR3 sequence (DNA): TGTGCCAGCAGCGTAGGGCGGGCCTCCTACAATGAGCAGTTCTTC.

The rearrangement uses TRBV18 and TRBJ2-2; 9 bases map to TRBD2. With 10 bases clipped from V and 2 bases from J, the junction kept 5 bases outside the gene matches. This CDR3 comprises 14 residues. CDR1 KGHSH and CDR2 LQKENI come from the germline V gene. The CDR3 region is CATLSGGNTGELFF. The CDR3 DNA is TGTGCCACCCTTAGCGGGGGAAACACCGGGGAGCTGTTTTTT. Full variable domain (outside the CDR3, taken from reference TRBV18 and TRBJ2-2): NAGVMQNPRHLVRRRGQEARLRCSPMKGHSHVYWYRQLPEEGLKFMVYLQKENIIDESGMPKERFSAEFPKEGPSILRIQQVVRGDSAAYFCATLSGGNTGELFFGEGSRLTVL.

This rearrangement joins TRBV28 to TRBJ1-1; the D gene is possibly TRBD1 (6 bases). The V and J ends lost 6 bases and 7 bases respectively, with 12 bases between them. This CDR3 region has 12 residues. Germline assignment: CDR1 MDHEN and CDR2 SYDVKM. CDR3 bases: TGTGCCAGCAGACTAACAGGGATTGAAGCTTTCTTT. Translation gives CASRLTGIEAFF.

The rearrangement joins TRBV2 to TRBJ2-7; 13 bases fit TRBD2. This CDR3 contains 14 residues. After removal of 6 bases from V and 5 bases from J, the junction contained 4 bases not matched to a gene. CDR1 is SNHLY and CDR2 is FYNNEI in the germline V gene. The CDR3: CASRSGTSGDEQYF. In DNA, the CDR3 is TGTGCCAGCAGGTCCGGGACTAGCGGGGACGAGCAGTACTTC. The whole variable domain, remainder taken from reference TRBV2 and TRBJ2-7, is EPEVTQTPSHQVTQMGQEVILRCVPISNHLYFYWYRQILGQKVEFLVSFYNNEISEKSEIFDDQFSVERPDGSNFTLKIRSTKLEDSAMYFCASRSGTSGDEQYFGPGTRLTVT.

The genes are TRBV7-2 and TRBJ1-2, with D possibly matching TRBD1 (5 bases). The V end was cut by 5 bases, the J end by 6 bases, with 10 bases between. Per germline, CDR1 SGHTA and CDR2 FQGNSA. This CDR3 region has 12 residues. The CDR3 loop reads CASSINRHGYTF. CDR3 bases: TGTGCCAGCAGCATTAACAGGCATGGCTACACCTTC.

The CDR3 DNA sequence: TGTGCCAGCAGTCGTACAGGGTTTACAGATACGCAGTATTTT. Translation: CASSRTGFTDTQYF. The chain employs TRBV28 and TRBJ2-3; D perhaps matches TRBD1 (6 bases). Germline CDR1 and CDR2: MDHEN and SYDVKM. V lost 5 bases and J lost 3, with 12 bases in between. The CDR3 is made up of 14 amino acids.

This clone showed up just once. The rearrangement joins TRBV11-2 to TRBJ2-1; 11 bases map to TRBD2. Germline CDR1 reads SGHAT; CDR2 reads FQNNGV. This CDR3 is built from 15 residues. V trimming: 1 base; J trimming: 5 bases; junction bases outside the gene matches: 1. The CDR3 coding sequence is TGTGCCAGCAGCTTAGGACTAGCGGGGAACAATGAGCAGTTCTTC. This sequence encodes CASSLGLAGNNEQFF.

This clone showed up just once. The rearrangement links TRBV6-5 to TRBJ1-5, with D unclear. The CDR3 has 15 amino acids. Trimming left V 8 bases short and J 4 bases short, with 18 bases between. Germline-derived CDR1 and CDR2 are MNHEY and SVGAGI. The CDR3 nucleotides are TGTGCCAGCTCCGGCTTGGAGTTAGGTAATCAGCCCCAGCATTTT. Translated: CASSGLELGNQPQHF.

J is TRBJ1-4 and V is TRBV15; D is undetermined. The CDR3 runs to 12 residues. Per germline, CDR1 LNHNV and CDR2 YYDKDF (reference sequence). The V and J ends lost 3 bases and 8 bases respectively, with 7 bases between them. The CDR3 loop is CATSRVREKLFF. The DNA for the CDR3 is TGTGCCACCAGCAGGGTTAGAGAAAAACTGTTTTTT.

The rearrangement joins TRBV5-1 to TRBJ1-3; D gene uncertain. V dropped 1 base and J dropped 2 bases, with 10 bases sitting between them. The germline gives CDR1 SGHRS, CDR2 YFSETQ. The CDR3 runs to 15 residues. The CDR3 coding sequence is TGCGCCAGCAGCTTGAACACGGGGACTGGAAACACCATATATTTT. Protein: CASSLNTGTGNTIYF. Combining the CDR3 with reference TRBV5-1 and TRBJ1-3 gives the whole variable domain KAGVTQTPRYLIKTRGQQVTLSCSPISGHRSVSWYQQTPGQGLQFLFEYFSETQRNKGNFPGRFSGRQFSNSRSEMNVSTLELGDSALYLCASSLNTGTGNTIYFGEGSWLTVV.

This rearrangement joins TRBV9 to TRBJ1-1, with 7 bases identical to TRBD1. Germline V CDR1 and CDR2: SGDLS, YYNGEE. Unmatched junction bases numbered 6, after V lost 0 bases and J lost 1 base. The CDR3 consists of 16 residues. CDR3 loop: CASSVGAGTANTEAFF. The CDR3 DNA sequence: TGTGCCAGCAGCGTAGGAGCCGGGACAGCGAACACTGAAGCTTTCTTT.

The V and J genes are TRBV25-1 and TRBJ1-1, with a tentative D call TRBD1 (5 bases). With 3 bases removed from V and 8 bases from J, the gap between germline ends came to 7 bases. Germline CDR1 MGHDK, CDR2 SYGVNS. This CDR3 has 11 amino acids. CDR3 residues: CASSDYREAFF. In nucleotides, the CDR3 is TGTGCCAGCAGTGATTACAGGGAAGCTTTCTTT.

This chain uses TRBV29-1 with TRBJ1-1; D is possibly TRBD1 (6 bases). The CDR3 is 15 residues long. V was pared by 7 bases and J by 0 bases, with 18 bases between. Germline V lookup: CDR1 SQVTM, CDR2 ANQGSEA. The CDR3 DNA reads as TGCAGCGCCCGAGGGGCCAGGGGACTGAACACTGAAGCTTTCTTT. As protein: CSARGARGLNTEAFF.

This chain connects TRBV19 to TRBJ1-6; D gene unclear. Germline loops: CDR1 LNHDA, CDR2 SQIVND (reference sequence). This CDR3 is built from 16 residues. V lost 6 bases and J lost 5, with 17 bases in between. DNA for the CDR3: TGTGCCAGTAGGAAACGTGGAGGCCTGGATAATTCACCCCTCCACTTT. It yields the protein CASRKRGGLDNSPLHF.

The chain combines TRBV2 with TRBJ2-2; maybe TRBD2 (5 bases). V was pared by 6 bases and J by 3 bases, with 14 bases between. The CDR3 covers 15 residues. Germline V gene lookup returns CDR1 SNHLY and CDR2 FYNNEI. The CDR3 loop reads CASRGEAGHTGELFF. The CDR3 DNA sequence: TGTGCCAGCAGGGGAGAGGCAGGACACACCGGGGAGCTGTTTTTT.

In the case of this clone: The junction does not match germline at one end; this may be a read error. The genes are TRBV5-1 and TRBJ2-1, with TRBD1 matching over 7 bases. Germline V CDR1 and CDR2: SGHRS, YFSETQ. The CDR3 has 14 amino acids. This CDR3 reads CASSLDRPNNEQFF. CDR3 coding DNA: TGCGCCAGCAGTTTGGACAGGCCTAACAATGAGCAGTTCTTC.

The V gene is TRBV9, the J gene TRBJ1-2; 7 bases align to TRBD1. The CDR3 length is 14 residues. The V segment lost 3 bases and the J segment 0 bases; nucleotides outside the gene matches: 2. The germline V gene has CDR1 SGDLS and CDR2 YYNGEE. The CDR3 DNA reads TGTGCCAGCAGCGAGGGGGCGCCTAACTATGGCTACACCTTC. This codes for CASSEGAPNYGYTF.

The chain employs TRBV20-1 and TRBJ2-1; maybe TRBD1 (5 bases). The CDR3 contains 12 residues. V was clipped by 3 bases and J by 10 bases, with 13 bases between them. The germline gives CDR1 DFQATT, CDR2 SNEGSKA (reference sequence). The CDR3 nucleotides read TGCAGTGCTAGTAGCCCAGGGAAGGAGCAGTTCTTC. This encodes CSASSPGKEQFF.

This clone has a single count. The chain has TRBV19 and TRBJ1-1, with D perhaps TRBD1 (6 bases). The CDR3 contains 16 residues. V shed 0 bases and J shed 1 base, with 12 bases lying between them. Germline V lookup: CDR1 LNHDA, CDR2 SQIVND (reference sequence). The CDR3 loop is CASSIDLGQANTEAFF. In DNA form, the CDR3 reads TGTGCCAGTAGTATAGATCTGGGACAAGCGAACACTGAAGCTTTCTTT.

The V and J genes are TRBV11-2 and TRBJ1-6; 8 nucleotides agree with TRBD1. The V gene's germline CDR1 is SGHAT and CDR2 FQNNGV. V was pared by 0 bases and J by 15 bases, with 7 bases of the junction left unmatched. The length of the CDR3 is 14 residues. CDR3 DNA sequence: TGTGCCAGCAGCTTAGAGGGGGGACAGGCGTTCCTCCACTTT. It is translated as CASSLEGGQAFLHF.

This clone was observed once. The V call is TRBV4-3, the J call TRBJ2-1, with 10 nucleotides matching TRBD1. V gave up 4 bases and J gave up 4 bases; unmatched junction bases: 7. The length of the CDR3 is 16 residues. Looked up from germline, CDR1 is LGHNA and CDR2 is YSLEER. The CDR3: CASSPRPGQGYNEQFF. Here the CDR3 DNA reads TGCGCCAGCAGCCCTCGACCGGGACAGGGGTACAATGAGCAGTTCTTC.

This chain links TRBV18 with TRBJ2-7, with D possibly matching TRBD1 (6 bases). V lost 6 bases, J lost 0 bases, and 9 bases lay in between. CDR1 KGHSH and CDR2 LQKENI come from the germline V gene. The CDR3 runs to 13 residues. CDR3 protein: CASSQGSSYEQYF. In nucleotides, the CDR3 is TGTGCCAGCTCCCAGGGGAGCTCCTACGAGCAGTACTTC.

This chain connects TRBV27 to TRBJ1-4; D is unclear. The CDR3 sequence is 17 residues long. In germline, CDR1 is MNHEY, CDR2 SMNVEV (reference sequence). Deletions cut 3 bases from V and 0 bases from J, with 14 bases between. The CDR3 nucleotides are TGTGCCAGCAGTTTCCGCTTCTCCAGTGCAACTAATGAAAAACTGTTTTTT. This encodes CASSFRFSSATNEKLFF.

CDR3: CASSYSGRSSYNEQFF. CDR3 DNA: TGTGCCAGCAGTTACTCTGGCCGGAGCTCCTACAATGAGCAGTTCTTC. J is TRBJ2-1 and V is TRBV6-5; no definite D call. V dropped 0 bases and J dropped 0 bases, with 9 bases sitting between them. The CDR3 is made up of 16 amino acids. Germline V CDR1 and CDR2: MNHEY, SVGAGI.

This clone has more than one count but fewer than ten. The chain employs TRBV28 and TRBJ1-5; TRBD1 agrees at 8 bases. The CDR3 spans 14 residues. V lost 6 bases to trimming and J lost 2 bases; unmatched junction nucleotides: 3. The germline gives CDR1 MDHEN, CDR2 SYDVKM. Here the CDR3 DNA reads TGTGCCAGCAGACCGGGACAGGGCAATCAGCCCCAGCATTTT. Protein: CASRPGQGNQPQHF.

The chain carries TRBV7-2 and TRBJ2-3, with TRBD1 identical over 10 bases. The CDR3 is 15 residues long. Germline assignment: CDR1 SGHTA and CDR2 FQGNSA. J lost 5 bases, V lost 5 bases, and 7 bases had no gene match. The CDR3 nucleotides are TGTGCCAGCAGCCCTCTAGGGACAGGGGAAGATACGCAGTATTTT. This sequence encodes CASSPLGTGEDTQYF. The full variable domain, rest sourced from reference TRBV7-2 and TRBJ2-3, is GAGVSQSPSNKVTEKGKDVELRCDPISGHTALYWYRQSLGQGLEFLIYFQGNSAPDKSGLPSDRFSAERTGGSVSTLTIQRTQQEDSAVYLCASSPLGTGEDTQYFGPGTRLTVL.

The rearrangement links TRBV30 to TRBJ1-4, with TRBD1 matching 10 bases. The CDR3 sequence is 14 residues long. J was trimmed by 7 bases and V by 0 bases; bases with no gene match: 2. Per the germline V gene, CDR1 is GTSNPN and CDR2 is SVGIG (reference sequence). The CDR3 DNA is TGTGCCTGGAGTGTGACAGGGGGCTCTGAAAAACTGTTTTTT. This sequence encodes CAWSVTGGSEKLFF. Complete variable domain (other parts from reference TRBV30 and TRBJ1-4): SQTIHQWPATLVQPVGSPLSLECTVEGTSNPNLYWYRQAAGRGLQLLFYSVGIGQISSEVPQNLSASRPQDRQFILSSKKLLLSDSGFYLCAWSVTGGSEKLFFGSGTQLSVL.